The subject of this entry is one T cell receptor (beta chain). Its antigen is not known. Mouse gene names apply. The read comes to an end 1 residue before the CDR3 does, leaving the germline J gene to fill in the end. Stated time point: mouse harvest day 14 after allogeneic transplant. Mouse grafts combined 10^7 T-cell-depleted bone marrow cells with 10^6 splenic CD5+ T cells. B6 (H2b) cells into BALB/c (H2d) mice; tissues taken at day 7 or 14. These data come from a study of tissue T cells after allogeneic stem cell transplantation. CDR3 length: 15 amino acids. V lost 3 bases to trimming and J lost 0 bases; unmatched junction nucleotides: 4. CDR1 and CDR2 from the germline V gene are NSQYPW and LRSPGD (reference sequence). Study findings and constraints: This small cohort was clinically heterogeneous, and sampling depth was a limitation.

Sequencing of TCRbeta CDR3 at survey depth gave sequences and template counts. Sequencing used immunoSEQ multiplex PCR; TCRdb keeps in-frame clones, though not all of them. The sample includes thousands of clones, about half of them seen just once. Input material: lymph node tissue. The V gene is TRBV1, the J gene TRBJ1-2; 7 positions agree with TRBD1. The sequence came from a female BALB/c mouse given C57BL/6 T cells with graft-versus-host disease after an allogeneic hematopoietic cell transplant. CDR3 amino acids: CTCSARDRTNSDYTF. Partial CDR3 DNA: TGCACCTGCAGTGCCCGGGACAGAACAAACTCCGACTACACC.